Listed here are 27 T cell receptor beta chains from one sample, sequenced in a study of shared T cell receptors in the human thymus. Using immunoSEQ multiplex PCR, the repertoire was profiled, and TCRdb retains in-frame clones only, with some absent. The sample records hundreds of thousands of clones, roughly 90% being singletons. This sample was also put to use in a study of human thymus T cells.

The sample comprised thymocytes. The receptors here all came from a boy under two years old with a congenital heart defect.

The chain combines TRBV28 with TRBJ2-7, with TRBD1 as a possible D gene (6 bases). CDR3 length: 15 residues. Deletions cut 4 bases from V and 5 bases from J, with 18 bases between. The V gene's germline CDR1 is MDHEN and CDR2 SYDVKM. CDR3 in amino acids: CASSSRQVTPHEQYF. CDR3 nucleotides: TGTGCCAGCAGTTCGCGACAGGTCACTCCGCACGAGCAGTACTTC.

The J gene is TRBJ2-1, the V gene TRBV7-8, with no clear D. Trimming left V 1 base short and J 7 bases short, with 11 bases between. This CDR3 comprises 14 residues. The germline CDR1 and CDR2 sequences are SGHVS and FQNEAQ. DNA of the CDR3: TGTGCCAGCAGCTTAGGGGCAGAAAGGAATGAGCAGTTCTTC. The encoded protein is CASSLGAERNEQFF.

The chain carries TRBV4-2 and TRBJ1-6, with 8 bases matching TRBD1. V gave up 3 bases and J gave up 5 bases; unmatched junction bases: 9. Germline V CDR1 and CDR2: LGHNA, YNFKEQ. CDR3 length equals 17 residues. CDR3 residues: CASSQPGTGLNNSPLHF. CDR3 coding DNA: TGTGCCAGCAGCCAGCCCGGGACAGGATTAAATAATTCACCCCTCCACTTT.

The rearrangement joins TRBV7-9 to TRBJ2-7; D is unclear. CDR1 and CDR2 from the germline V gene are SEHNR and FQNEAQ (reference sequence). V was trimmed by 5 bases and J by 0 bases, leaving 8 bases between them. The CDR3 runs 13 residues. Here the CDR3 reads CASSPRSSYEQYF. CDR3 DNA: TGTGCCAGCAGCCCCAGGTCCTCCTACGAGCAGTACTTC.

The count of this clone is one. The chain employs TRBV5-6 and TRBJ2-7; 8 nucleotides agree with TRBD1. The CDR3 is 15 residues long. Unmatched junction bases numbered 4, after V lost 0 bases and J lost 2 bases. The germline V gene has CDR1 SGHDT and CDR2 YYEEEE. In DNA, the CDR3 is TGTGCCAGCAGCTTGGGGACAGGGATCCCCTACGAGCAGTACTTC. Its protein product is CASSLGTGIPYEQYF.

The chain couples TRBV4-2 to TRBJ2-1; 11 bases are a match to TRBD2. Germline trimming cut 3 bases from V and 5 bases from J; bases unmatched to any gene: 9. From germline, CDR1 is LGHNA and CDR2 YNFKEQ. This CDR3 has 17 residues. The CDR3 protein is CASSHPTSGSIHNEQFF. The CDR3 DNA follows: TGTGCCAGCAGCCATCCTACTAGCGGGAGTATCCACAATGAGCAGTTCTTC.

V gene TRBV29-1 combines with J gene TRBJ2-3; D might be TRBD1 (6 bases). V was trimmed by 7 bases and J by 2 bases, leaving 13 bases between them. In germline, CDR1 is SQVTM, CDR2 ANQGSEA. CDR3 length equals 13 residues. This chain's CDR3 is CSAGTTFTDTQYF. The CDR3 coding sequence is TGCAGCGCCGGGACAACGTTCACAGATACGCAGTATTTT.

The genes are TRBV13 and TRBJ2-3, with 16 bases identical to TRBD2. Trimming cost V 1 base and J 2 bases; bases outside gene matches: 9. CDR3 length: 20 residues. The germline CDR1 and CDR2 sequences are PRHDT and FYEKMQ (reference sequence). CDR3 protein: CASSLEVGGTSGRVTDTQYF. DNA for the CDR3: TGTGCCAGCAGCTTAGAGGTTGGAGGGACTAGCGGGAGGGTCACAGATACGCAGTATTTT.

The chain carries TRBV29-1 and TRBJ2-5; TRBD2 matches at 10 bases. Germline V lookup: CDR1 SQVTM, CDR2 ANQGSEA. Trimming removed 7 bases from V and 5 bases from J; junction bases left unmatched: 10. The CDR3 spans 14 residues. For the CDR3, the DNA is TGCAGCGCCCTAAGCGGGAGGGCCGGGGAGACCCAGTACTTC. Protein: CSALSGRAGETQYF.

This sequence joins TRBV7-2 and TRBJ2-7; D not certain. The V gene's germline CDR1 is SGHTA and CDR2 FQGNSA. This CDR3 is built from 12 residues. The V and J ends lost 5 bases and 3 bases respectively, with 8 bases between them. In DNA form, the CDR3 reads TGTGCCAGCAGCGGCGACATCTACGAGCAGTACTTC. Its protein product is CASSGDIYEQYF.

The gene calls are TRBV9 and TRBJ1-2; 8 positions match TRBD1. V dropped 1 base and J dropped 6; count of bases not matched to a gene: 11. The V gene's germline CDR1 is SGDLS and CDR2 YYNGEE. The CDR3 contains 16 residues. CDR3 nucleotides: TGTGCCAGCAGCGTAACCTCGACAGGGGAGGAGAATGGCTACACCTTC. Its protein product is CASSVTSTGEENGYTF.

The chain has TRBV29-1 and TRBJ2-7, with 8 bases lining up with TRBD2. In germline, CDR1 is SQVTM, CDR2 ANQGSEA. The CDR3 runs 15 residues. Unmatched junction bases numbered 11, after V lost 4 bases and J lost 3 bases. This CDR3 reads CSVVRNGTSHYEQYF. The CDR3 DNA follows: TGCAGCGTTGTTCGGAACGGGACTAGTCACTACGAGCAGTACTTC.

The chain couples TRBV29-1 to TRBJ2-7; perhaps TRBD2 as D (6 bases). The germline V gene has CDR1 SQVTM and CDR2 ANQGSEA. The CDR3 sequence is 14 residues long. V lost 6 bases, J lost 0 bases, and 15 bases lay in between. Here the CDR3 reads CSVRERTTSYEQYF. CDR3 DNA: TGCAGCGTCAGGGAGCGGACTACCTCCTACGAGCAGTACTTC.

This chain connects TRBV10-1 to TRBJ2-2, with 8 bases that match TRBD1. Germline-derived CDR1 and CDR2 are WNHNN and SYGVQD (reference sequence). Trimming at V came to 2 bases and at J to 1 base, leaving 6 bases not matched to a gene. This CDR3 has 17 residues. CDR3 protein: CASSEPPDRVNTGELFF. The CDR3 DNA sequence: TGCGCCAGCAGTGAGCCTCCGGACAGGGTGAACACCGGGGAGCTGTTTTTT.

This chain's CDR3 is CASTSRLAPYNEQFF. CDR3 nucleotide sequence: TGTGCCAGCACCTCGAGGCTAGCGCCATACAATGAGCAGTTCTTC. This chain joins TRBV4-2 and TRBJ2-1, with TRBD2 as a possible D gene (6 bases). This CDR3 comprises 15 residues. The V end was cut by 7 bases, the J end by 4 bases, with 17 bases between. Germline CDR1 is LGHNA and CDR2 is YNFKEQ.

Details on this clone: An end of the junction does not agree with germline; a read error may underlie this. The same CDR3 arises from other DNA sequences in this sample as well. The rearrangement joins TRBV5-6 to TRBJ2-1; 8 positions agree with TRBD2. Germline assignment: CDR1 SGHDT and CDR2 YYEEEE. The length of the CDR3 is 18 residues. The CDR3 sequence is CASSPAATGLAGQNEQFF. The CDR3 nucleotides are TGTGCTAGCAGCCCTGCGGCCACCGGGCTAGCGGGCCAGAATGAGCAGTTCTTC.

CDR3 region: CASSQIQGEQFF. The CDR3 nucleotides read TGTGCCAGCAGCCAAATACAGGGTGAGCAGTTCTTC. The genes are TRBV14 and TRBJ2-1; a possible D gene is TRBD1 (6 bases). This CDR3 contains 12 residues. The germline V gene has CDR1 SGHDN and CDR2 FVKESK. V was pared by 2 bases and J by 9 bases, with 8 bases between.

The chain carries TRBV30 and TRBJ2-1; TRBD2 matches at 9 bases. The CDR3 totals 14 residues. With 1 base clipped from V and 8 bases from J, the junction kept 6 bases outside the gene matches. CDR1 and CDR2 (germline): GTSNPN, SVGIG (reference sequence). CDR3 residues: CAWSGKREEDEQFF. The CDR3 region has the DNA TGTGCCTGGAGTGGGAAGCGGGAGGAGGATGAGCAGTTCTTC.

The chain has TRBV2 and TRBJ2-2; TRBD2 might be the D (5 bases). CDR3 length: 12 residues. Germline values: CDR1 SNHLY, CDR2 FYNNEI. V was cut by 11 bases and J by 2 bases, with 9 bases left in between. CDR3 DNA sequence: TGTGCCTTGCGGGTTAACACCGGGGAGCTGTTTTTT. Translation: CALRVNTGELFF.

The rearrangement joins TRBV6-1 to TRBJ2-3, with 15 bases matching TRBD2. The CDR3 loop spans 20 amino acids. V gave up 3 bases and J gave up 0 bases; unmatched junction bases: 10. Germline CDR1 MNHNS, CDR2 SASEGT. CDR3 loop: CASSDGLGLAGGPSTDTQYF. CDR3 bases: TGTGCCAGCAGTGACGGTCTTGGACTAGCGGGAGGGCCGAGCACAGATACGCAGTATTTT.

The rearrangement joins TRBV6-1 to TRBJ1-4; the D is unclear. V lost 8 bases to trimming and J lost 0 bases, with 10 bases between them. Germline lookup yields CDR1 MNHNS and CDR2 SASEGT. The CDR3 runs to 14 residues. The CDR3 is CASLPTATNEKLFF. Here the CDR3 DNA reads TGTGCCAGCTTGCCCACTGCAACTAATGAAAAACTGTTTTTT.

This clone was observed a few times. The CDR3 loop reads CASSPSDSSNQPQHF. In DNA, the CDR3 is TGTGCCAGCAGCCCTTCTGACTCGTCAAATCAGCCCCAGCATTTT. The chain carries TRBV7-6 and TRBJ1-5, with D uncertain. CDR1 is SGHVS and CDR2 is FNYEAQ in the germline V gene. Trimming stripped 5 bases from V and 4 bases from J, with 15 bases between. This CDR3 comprises 15 residues.

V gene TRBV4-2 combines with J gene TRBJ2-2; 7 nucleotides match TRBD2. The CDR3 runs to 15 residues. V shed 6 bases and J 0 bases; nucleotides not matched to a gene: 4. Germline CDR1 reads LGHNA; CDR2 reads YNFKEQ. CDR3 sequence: CASSPLASNTGELFF. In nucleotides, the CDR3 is TGTGCCAGCAGTCCACTAGCGTCGAACACCGGGGAGCTGTTTTTT.

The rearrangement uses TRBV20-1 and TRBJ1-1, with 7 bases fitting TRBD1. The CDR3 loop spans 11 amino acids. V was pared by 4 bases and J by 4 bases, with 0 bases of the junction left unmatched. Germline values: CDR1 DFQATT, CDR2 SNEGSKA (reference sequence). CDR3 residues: CSATGGTEAFF. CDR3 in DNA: TGCAGTGCTACAGGGGGCACTGAAGCTTTCTTT.

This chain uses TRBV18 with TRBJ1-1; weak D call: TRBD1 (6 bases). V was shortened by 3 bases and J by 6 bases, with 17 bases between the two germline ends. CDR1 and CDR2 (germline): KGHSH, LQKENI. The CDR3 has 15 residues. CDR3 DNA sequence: TGTGCCAGCTCACCCCGGGACATTTCGGGCCCTGAAGCTTTCTTT. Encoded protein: CASSPRDISGPEAFF.

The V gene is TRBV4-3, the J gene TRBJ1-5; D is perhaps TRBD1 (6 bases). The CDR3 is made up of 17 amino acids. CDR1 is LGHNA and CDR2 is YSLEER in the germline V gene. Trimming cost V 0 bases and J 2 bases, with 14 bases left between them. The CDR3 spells CASSQDIDRSCNQPQHF. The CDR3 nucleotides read TGCGCCAGCAGCCAAGATATCGACAGGAGCTGCAATCAGCCCCAGCATTTT.

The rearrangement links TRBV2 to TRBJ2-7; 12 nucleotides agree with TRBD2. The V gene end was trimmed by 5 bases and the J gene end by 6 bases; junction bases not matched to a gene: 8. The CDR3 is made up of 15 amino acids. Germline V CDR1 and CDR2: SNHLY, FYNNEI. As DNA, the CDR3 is TGTGCCAGCAGTAAGGCTAGCGGGAGGGAAGGCGAGCAGTACTTC. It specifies CASSKASGREGEQYF.